This T cell receptor beta chain was identified during a study of graft-versus-host responses after intestinal transplantation. Findings of the study overall: GvH clones appeared in recipient marrow, some first in ileum or blood.

A note on this clone: Its antigen is unidentified.

Germline lookup yields CDR1 SGDLS and CDR2 YYNGEE. CDR3 length equals 15 residues. The ends were cut back, 7 bases at V and 4 bases at J, with 20 bases in the middle. Libraries were prepared by immunoSEQ multiplex PCR; TCRdb keeps only in-frame clonotypes and omits some of them. The profile shows approximately 110,000 clones, 93% of them singletons. This TCR was sampled from a human donor who was the organ donor for an intestinal transplant. The V gene is TRBV9, the J gene TRBJ1-1, with unresolved D. The material sequenced was unstimulated CD8+ T cells sorted from spleen or lymph node cells, taken before transplant. CDR3 coding DNA: TGTGCCAGCTCAGGAGTAGGGTCAGCTGGCACTGAAGCTTTCTTT. It specifies CASSGVGSAGTEAFF.